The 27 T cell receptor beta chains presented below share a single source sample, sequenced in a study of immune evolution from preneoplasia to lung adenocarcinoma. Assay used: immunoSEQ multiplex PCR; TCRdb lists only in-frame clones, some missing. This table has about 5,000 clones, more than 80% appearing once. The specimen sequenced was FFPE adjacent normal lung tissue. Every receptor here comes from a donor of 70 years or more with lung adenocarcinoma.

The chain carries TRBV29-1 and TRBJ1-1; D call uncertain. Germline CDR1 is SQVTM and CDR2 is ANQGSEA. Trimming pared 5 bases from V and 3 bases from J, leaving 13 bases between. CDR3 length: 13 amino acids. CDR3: CSVLKDGHTEAFF. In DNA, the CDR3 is TGCAGCGTTCTGAAGGACGGTCACACTGAAGCTTTCTTT.

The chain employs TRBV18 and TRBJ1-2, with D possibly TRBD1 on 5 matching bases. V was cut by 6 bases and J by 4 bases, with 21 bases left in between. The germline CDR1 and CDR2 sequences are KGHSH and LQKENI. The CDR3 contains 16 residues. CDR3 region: CASSQTRGGFGYGYTF. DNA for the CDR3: TGTGCCAGCTCTCAGACCCGGGGGGGTTTTGGCTATGGCTACACCTTC.

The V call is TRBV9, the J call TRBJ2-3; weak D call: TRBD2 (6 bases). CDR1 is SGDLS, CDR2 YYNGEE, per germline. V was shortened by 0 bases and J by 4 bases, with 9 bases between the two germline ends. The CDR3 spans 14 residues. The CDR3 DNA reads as TGTGCCAGCAGCGTAGTAGGAGGGGCAGATACGCAGTATTTT. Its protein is CASSVVGGADTQYF.

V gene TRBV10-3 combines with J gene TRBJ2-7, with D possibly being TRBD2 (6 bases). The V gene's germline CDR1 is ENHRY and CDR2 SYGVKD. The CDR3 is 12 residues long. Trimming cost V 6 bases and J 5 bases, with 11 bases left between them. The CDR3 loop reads CAIRATRDEQYF. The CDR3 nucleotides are TGTGCCATCAGGGCGACTAGGGACGAGCAGTACTTC.

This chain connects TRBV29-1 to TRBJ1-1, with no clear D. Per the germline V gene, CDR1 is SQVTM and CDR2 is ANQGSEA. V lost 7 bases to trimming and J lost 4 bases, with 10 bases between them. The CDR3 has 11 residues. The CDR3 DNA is TGCAGCGCGGTCGGAAGCACTGAAGCTTTCTTT. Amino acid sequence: CSAVGSTEAFF. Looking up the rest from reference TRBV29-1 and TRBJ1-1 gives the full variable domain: SAVISQKPSRDICQRGTSLTIQCQVDSQVTMMFWYRQQPGQSLTLIATANQGSEATYESGFVIDKFPISRPNLTFSTLTVSNMSPEDSSIYLCSAVGSTEAFFGQGTRLTVV.

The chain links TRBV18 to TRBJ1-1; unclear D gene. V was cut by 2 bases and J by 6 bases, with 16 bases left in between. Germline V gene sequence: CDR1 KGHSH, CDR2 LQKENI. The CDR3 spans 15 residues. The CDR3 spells CASSPFAAWVAEAFF. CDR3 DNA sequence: TGTGCCAGCTCACCATTCGCAGCCTGGGTGGCTGAAGCTTTCTTT.

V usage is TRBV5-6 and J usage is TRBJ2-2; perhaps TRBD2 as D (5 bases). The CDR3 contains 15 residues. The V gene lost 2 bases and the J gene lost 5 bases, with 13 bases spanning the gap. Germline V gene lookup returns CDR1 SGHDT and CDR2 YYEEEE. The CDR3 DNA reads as TGTGCCAGCAGCTTTGTAACCCCGGGGACCGGGGAGCTGTTTTTT. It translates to CASSFVTPGTGELFF.

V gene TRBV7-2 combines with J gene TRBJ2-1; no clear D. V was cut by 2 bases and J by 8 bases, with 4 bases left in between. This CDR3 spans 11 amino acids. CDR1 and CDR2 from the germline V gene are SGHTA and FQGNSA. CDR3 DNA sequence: TGTGCCAGCAGCTTATACTATGAGCAGTTCTTC. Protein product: CASSLYYEQFF.

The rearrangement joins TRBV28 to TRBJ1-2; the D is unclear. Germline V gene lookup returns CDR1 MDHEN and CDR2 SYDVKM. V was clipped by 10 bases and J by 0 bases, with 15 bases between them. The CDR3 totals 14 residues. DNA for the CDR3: TGTGCCATATCGGACCGAACCTCTAACTATGGCTACACCTTC. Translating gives CAISDRTSNYGYTF.

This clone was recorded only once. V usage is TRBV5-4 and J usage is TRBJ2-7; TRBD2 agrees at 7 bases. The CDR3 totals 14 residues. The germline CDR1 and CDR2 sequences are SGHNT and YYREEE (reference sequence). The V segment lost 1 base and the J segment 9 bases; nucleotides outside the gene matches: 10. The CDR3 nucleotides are TGTGCCAGCAGCTTGATGACTAGCCCGGGTGTGCAGTACTTC. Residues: CASSLMTSPGVQYF.

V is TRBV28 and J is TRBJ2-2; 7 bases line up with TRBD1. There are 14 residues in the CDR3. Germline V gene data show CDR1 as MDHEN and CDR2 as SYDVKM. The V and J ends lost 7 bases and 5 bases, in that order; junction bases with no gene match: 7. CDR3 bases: TGTGCCAGCAAATCGACAGGGATGACCGGGGAGCTGTTTTTT. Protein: CASKSTGMTGELFF.

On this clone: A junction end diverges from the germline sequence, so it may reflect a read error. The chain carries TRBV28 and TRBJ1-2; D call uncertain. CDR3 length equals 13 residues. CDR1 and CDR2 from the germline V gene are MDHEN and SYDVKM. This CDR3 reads CASGLRASRGYTF. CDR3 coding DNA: TGTGCCAGCGGTTTAAGGGCCAGTCGGGGCTACACCTTC.

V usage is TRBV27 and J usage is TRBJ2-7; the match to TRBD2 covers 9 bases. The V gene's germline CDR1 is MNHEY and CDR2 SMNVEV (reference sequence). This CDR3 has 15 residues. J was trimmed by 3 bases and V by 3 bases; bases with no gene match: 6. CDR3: CASSFSSSGIYEQYF. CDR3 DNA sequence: TGTGCCAGCAGTTTTTCTTCTAGCGGGATCTACGAGCAGTACTTC.

The CDR3 region has the DNA TGTGCCAGCAGTTACCGGGCTACCGAAAAACTGTTTTTT. As protein: CASSYRATEKLFF. The chain carries TRBV6-5 and TRBJ1-4; D unclear. CDR1 and CDR2 from the germline V gene are MNHEY and SVGAGI. V gave up 2 bases and J gave up 8 bases, with 9 bases separating them. The CDR3 extends over 13 amino acids.

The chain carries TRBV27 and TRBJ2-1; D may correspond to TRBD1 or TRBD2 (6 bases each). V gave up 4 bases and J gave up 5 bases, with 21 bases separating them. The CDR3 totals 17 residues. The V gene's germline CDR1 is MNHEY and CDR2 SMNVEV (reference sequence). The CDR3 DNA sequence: TGTGCCAGCAGTTGGAGGGGGGCGACAGGTCCCAACAATGAGCAGTTCTTC. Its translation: CASSWRGATGPNNEQFF.

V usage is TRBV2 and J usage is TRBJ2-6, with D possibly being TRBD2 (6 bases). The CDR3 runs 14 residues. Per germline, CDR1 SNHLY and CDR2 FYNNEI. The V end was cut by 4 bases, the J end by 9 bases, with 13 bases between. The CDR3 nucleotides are TGTGCCAGCAGTGGGGGGGAGAGGGACAACGTCCTGACTTTC. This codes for CASSGGERDNVLTF.

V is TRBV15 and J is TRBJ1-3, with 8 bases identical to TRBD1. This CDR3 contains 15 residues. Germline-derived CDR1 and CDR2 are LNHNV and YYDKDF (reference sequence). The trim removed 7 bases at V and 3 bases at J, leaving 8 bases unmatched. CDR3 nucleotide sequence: TGTGCCACCACCCCGGACAGGGCCGTTGGAAACACCATATATTTT. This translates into CATTPDRAVGNTIYF.

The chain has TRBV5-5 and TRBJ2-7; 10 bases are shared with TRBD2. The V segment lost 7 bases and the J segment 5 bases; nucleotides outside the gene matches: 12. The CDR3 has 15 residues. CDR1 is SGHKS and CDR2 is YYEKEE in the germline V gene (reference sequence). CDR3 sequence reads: CASQGTLAGVHEQYF. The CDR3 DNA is TGTGCCAGCCAAGGTACGCTAGCGGGAGTGCACGAGCAGTACTTC. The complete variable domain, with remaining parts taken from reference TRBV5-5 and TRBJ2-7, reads DAGVTQSPTHLIKTRGQQVTLRCSPISGHKSVSWYQQVLGQGPQFIFQYYEKEERGRGNFPDRFSARQFPNYSSELNVNALLLGDSALYLCASQGTLAGVHEQYFGPGTRLTVT.

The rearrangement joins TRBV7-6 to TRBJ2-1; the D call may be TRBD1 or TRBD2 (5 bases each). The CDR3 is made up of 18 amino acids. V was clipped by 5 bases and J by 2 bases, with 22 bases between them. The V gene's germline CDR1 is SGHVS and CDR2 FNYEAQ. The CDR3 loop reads CASSPKVRGRTTYNEQFF. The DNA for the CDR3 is TGTGCCAGCAGCCCGAAGGTCCGGGGACGAACTACCTACAATGAGCAGTTCTTC.

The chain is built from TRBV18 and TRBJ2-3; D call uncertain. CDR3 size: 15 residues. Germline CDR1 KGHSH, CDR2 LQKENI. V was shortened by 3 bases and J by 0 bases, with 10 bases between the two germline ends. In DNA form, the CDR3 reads TGTGCCAGCTCACCGGTTATCGAAAGCACAGATACGCAGTATTTT. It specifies CASSPVIESTDTQYF.

Here the CDR3 DNA reads TGTGCCAGCTCACCCCTCACAGAAAACTATGGCTACACCTTC. Residues: CASSPLTENYGYTF. This sequence joins TRBV18 and TRBJ1-2; unclear D gene. The V end was cut by 3 bases, the J end by 2 bases, with 10 bases between. The CDR3 has 14 residues. Germline V gene sequence: CDR1 KGHSH, CDR2 LQKENI.

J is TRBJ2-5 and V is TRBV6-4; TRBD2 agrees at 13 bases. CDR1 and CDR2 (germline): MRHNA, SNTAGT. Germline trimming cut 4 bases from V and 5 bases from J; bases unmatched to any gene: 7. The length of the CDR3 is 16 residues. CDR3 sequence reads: CASSGTSGSSMETQYF. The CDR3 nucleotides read TGTGCCAGCAGTGGGACTAGCGGGAGTTCAATGGAGACCCAGTACTTC.

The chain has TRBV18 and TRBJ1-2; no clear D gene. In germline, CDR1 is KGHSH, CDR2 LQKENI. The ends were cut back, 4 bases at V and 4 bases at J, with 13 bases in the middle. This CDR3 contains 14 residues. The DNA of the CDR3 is TGTGCCAGCTCACGGGGAGGACGGATCTATGGCTACACCTTC. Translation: CASSRGGRIYGYTF. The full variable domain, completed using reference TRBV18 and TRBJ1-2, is NAGVMQNPRHLVRRRGQEARLRCSPMKGHSHVYWYRQLPEEGLKFMVYLQKENIIDESGMPKERFSAEFPKEGPSILRIQQVVRGDSAAYFCASSRGGRIYGYTFGSGTRLTVV.

CDR3 in DNA: TGCGCCAGCAGCTTAGGCGGAACCGGACAGCCCCAGCATTTT. Its protein product is CASSLGGTGQPQHF. The rearrangement uses TRBV5-1 and TRBJ1-5; D is undetermined. The CDR3 runs to 14 residues. Germline loops: CDR1 SGHRS, CDR2 YFSETQ. V was trimmed by 2 bases and J by 7 bases, leaving 13 bases between them.

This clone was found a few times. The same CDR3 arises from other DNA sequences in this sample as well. The CDR3 spells CASSLRDNSYEQYF. Here the CDR3 DNA reads TGTGCCAGCAGTTTGAGGGACAACTCCTACGAGCAGTACTTC. The chain combines TRBV27 with TRBJ2-7; perhaps TRBD1 as D (6 bases). The CDR3 extends over 14 amino acids. V was cut by 3 bases and J by 0 bases, with 9 bases left in between. Germline V gene data show CDR1 as MNHEY and CDR2 as SMNVEV (reference sequence).

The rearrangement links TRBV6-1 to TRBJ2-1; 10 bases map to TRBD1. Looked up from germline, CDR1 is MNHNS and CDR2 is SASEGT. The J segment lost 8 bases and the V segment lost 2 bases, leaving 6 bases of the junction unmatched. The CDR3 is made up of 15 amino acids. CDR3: CASSETGQGWDEQFF. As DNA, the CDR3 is TGTGCCAGCAGTGAAACGGGACAGGGGTGGGATGAGCAGTTCTTC.

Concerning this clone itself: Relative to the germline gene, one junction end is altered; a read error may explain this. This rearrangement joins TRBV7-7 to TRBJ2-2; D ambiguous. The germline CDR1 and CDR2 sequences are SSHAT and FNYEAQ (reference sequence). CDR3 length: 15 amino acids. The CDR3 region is CASSQTWGRTGELFF. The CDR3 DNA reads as TGTGCTAGCAGCCAAACCTGGGGTAGAACCGGGGAGCTGTTTTTT.